This T cell receptor (beta chain) originates from a study of T cells in Graves' hyperthyroidism and ophthalmopathy. This clonotype was observed at least ten times. The target antigen is unknown. Study-wide results and caveats: Ophthalmopathy was predicted by the model a median of around 5.9 months ahead of onset.

Regions amplified from RNA transcripts were the TCR beta CDR3 regions. Researchers ran a first-round RT-PCR on the TCR CDR3 using the HTBI primer set. TCRdb itself ran the multiplex PCR reads through MiXCR, one entry per CDR3 protein. Among 250,000 to 300,000 distinct CDR3 sequences, about 14% were seen once, and the ten largest hold almost 8%. Material for sequencing was blood. The clonotype comes from a woman younger than 45 with Graves' hyperthyroidism that later progressed to Graves' ophthalmopathy.

The chain's CDR3 is CAWNRGMGGNTIYF. The CDR3 bases are TGTGCCTGGAACAGGGGAATGGGTGGAAACACCATATATTTT. The V call is TRBV30, the J call TRBJ1-3; 7 bases line up with TRBD1. J was trimmed by 3 bases and V by 4 bases; bases with no gene match: 6. Germline-derived CDR1 and CDR2 are GTSNPN and SVGIG (reference sequence). The CDR3 runs to 14 residues. Full variable domain (outside the CDR3, taken from reference TRBV30 and TRBJ1-3): SQTIHQWPATLVQPVGSPLSLECTVEGTSNPNLYWYRQAAGRGLQLLFYSVGIGQISSEVPQNLSASRPQDRQFILSSKKLLLSDSGFYLCAWNRGMGGNTIYFGEGSWLTVV.